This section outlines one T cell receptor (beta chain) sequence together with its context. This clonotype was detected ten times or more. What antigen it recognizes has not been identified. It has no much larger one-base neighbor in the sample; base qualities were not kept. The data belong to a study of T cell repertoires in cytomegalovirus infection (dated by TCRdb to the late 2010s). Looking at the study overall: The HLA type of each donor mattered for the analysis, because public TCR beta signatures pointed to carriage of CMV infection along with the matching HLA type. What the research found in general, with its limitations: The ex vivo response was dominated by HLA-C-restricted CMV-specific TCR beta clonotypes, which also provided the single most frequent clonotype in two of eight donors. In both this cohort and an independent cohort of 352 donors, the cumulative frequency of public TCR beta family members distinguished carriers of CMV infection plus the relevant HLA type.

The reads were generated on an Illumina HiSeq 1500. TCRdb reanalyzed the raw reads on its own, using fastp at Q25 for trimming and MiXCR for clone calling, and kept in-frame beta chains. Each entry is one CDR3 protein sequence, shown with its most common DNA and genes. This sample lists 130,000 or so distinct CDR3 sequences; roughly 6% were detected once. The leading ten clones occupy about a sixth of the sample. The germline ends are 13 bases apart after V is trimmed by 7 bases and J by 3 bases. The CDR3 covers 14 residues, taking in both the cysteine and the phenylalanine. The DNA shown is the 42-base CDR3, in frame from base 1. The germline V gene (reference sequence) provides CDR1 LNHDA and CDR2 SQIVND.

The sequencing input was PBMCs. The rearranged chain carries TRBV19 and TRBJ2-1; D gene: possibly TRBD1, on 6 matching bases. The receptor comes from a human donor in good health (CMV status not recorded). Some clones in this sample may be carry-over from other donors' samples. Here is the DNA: TGTGCCAGTACTCAGGGGTCCGTCTACAATGAGCAGTTCTTC. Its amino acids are CASTQGSVYNEQFF.